These 2 T cell receptor beta chains share one sample of origin, sequenced in a study of shared clonotypes between healthy human individuals. CD45RO-negative CD8 cells positively selected for CCR7 made up the naive population, which excluded terminally differentiated effector memory CD45RA+ cells. Clones were sequenced by immunoSEQ multiplex PCR, and TCRdb holds only the in-frame ones, with some missing. The sample has some 2,000,000 clones; around 96% are singletons. Specimen: naive CD8+ T cells sorted from blood. Every receptor here comes from a man between 18 and 35 years old in good health.

Written as DNA, the CDR3 is TGTGTTACGGGGGTTTACACTGAAGCTTTCTTT. This encodes CVTGVYTEAFF. The V and J genes are TRBV6-1 and TRBJ1-1; D is perhaps TRBD1 (5 bases). The germline gives CDR1 MNHNS, CDR2 SASEGT. There are 11 residues in the CDR3.

Remarks on this clone: At one boundary the junction diverges from the germline segment, which might be a read error. The chain has TRBV5-1 and TRBJ1-3, with 7 nucleotides matching TRBD1. This CDR3 contains 16 residues. Germline V lookup: CDR1 SGHRS, CDR2 YFSETQ. The CDR3 region is CAISITQGKSGNTIYF. In DNA, the CDR3 is TGCGCCATCAGCATTACACAGGGGAAGTCTGGAAACACCATATATTTT.